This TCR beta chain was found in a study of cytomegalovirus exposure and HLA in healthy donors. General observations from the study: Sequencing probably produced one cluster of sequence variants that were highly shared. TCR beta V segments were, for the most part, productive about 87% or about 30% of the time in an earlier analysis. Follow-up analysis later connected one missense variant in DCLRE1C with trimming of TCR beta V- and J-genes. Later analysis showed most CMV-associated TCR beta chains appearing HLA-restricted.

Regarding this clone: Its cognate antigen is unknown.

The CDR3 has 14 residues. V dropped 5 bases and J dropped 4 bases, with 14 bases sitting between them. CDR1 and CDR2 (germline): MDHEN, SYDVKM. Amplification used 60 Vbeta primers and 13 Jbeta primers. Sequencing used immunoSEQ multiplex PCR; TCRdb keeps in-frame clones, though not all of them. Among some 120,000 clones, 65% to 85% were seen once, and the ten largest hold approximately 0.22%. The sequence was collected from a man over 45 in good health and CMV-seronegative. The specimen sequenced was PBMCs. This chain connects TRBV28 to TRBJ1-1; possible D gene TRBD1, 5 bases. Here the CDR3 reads CASSRVLTGTEAFF. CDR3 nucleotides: TGTGCCAGCAGTCGGGTTCTTACAGGCACTGAAGCTTTCTTT.